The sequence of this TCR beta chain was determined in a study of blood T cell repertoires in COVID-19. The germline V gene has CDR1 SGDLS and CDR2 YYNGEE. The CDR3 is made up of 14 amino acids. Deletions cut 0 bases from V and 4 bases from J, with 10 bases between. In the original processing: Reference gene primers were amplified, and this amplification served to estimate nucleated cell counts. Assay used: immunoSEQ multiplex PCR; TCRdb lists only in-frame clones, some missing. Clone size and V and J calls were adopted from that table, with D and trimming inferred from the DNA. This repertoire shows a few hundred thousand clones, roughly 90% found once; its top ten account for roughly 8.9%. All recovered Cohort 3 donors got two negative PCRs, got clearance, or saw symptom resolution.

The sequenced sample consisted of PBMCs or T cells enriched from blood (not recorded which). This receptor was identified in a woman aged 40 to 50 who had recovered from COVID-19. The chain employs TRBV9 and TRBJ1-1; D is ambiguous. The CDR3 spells CASSVELHGTEAFF. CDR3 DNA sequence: TGTGCCAGCAGCGTAGAGCTGCATGGCACTGAAGCTTTCTTT.